A single sample gave rise to the 16 T cell receptor beta chains below, sequenced in a study of identical twins. In TCRdb, the 5' RACE reads were re-called with MiXCR into one record per CDR3 protein. The table includes a few hundred thousand distinct CDR3 sequences, approximately 8.5% detected once. The data also belong to a second study, concerning yellow fever vaccine responses in identical twins.

The sample was memory (CD45RO+) T cells sorted from blood. The receptors derive from a young woman in good health.

The chain uses TRBV4-2 and TRBJ2-6; tentative D call: TRBD2 (5 bases). Germline CDR1 is LGHNA and CDR2 is YNFKEQ. Trimming shortened V by 0 bases and J by 4 bases, and 13 bases separated the two germline ends. This CDR3 spans 17 amino acids. The CDR3 bases are TGTGCCAGCAGCCAAGATGAGGAGGCGTCCGGGGCCAACGTCCTGACTTTC. Translating gives CASSQDEEASGANVLTF.

CDR3 in DNA: TGTGCCAGCAGCGTAGCGTTTGGGGGCCGGCGGAGGACCGGGGAGCTGTTTTTT. Translating gives CASSVAFGGRRRTGELFF. This chain connects TRBV9 to TRBJ2-2; D perhaps matches TRBD1 (6 bases). Per germline, CDR1 SGDLS and CDR2 YYNGEE. The CDR3 length is 18 residues. Trimming removed 0 bases at V and 5 bases at J, with 20 bases between.

This clonotype has more than one count but fewer than ten. The V call is TRBV7-9, the J call TRBJ1-6; D is possibly TRBD1 (6 bases). CDR3 length: 14 residues. The germline CDR1 and CDR2 sequences are SEHNR and FQNEAQ (reference sequence). V lost 2 bases to trimming and J lost 11 bases, with 13 bases between them. CDR3 loop: CASSLQTGDPPLHF. In DNA form, the CDR3 reads TGTGCCAGCAGCTTACAGACAGGCGACCCACCCCTCCACTTT.

In its sample, this clonotype was seen many times. CDR3 sequence reads: CSATGKSYNSPLHF. In DNA form, the CDR3 reads TGCAGTGCAACAGGAAAGTCCTATAATTCACCCCTCCACTTT. The J gene is TRBJ1-6, the V gene TRBV20-1; D might be TRBD1 (5 bases). The V gene's germline CDR1 is DFQATT and CDR2 SNEGSKA (reference sequence). This CDR3 is 14 amino acids long. Trimming pared 6 bases from V and 1 base from J, leaving 10 bases between.

The V and J genes are TRBV9 and TRBJ2-5; D is possibly TRBD1 (5 bases). V was trimmed by 2 bases and J by 0 bases, leaving 11 bases between them. In germline, CDR1 is SGDLS, CDR2 YYNGEE. This CDR3 has 15 amino acids. The CDR3 is CASSVRAGYQETQYF. Written as DNA, the CDR3 is TGTGCCAGCAGCGTCAGGGCCGGGTACCAAGAGACCCAGTACTTC. The complete variable domain, with remaining parts taken from reference TRBV9 and TRBJ2-5, reads DSGVTQTPKHLITATGQRVTLRCSPRSGDLSVYWYQQSLDQGLQFLIQYYNGEERAKGNILERFSAQQFPDLHSELNLSSLELGDSALYFCASSVRAGYQETQYFGPGTRLLVL.

This clonotype was detected once. V and J are TRBV7-3 and TRBJ2-5; TRBD1 is a possible D gene (5 bases). The germline V gene has CDR1 SGHTA and CDR2 FQGTGA. CDR3 length: 13 amino acids. V was cut by 2 bases and J by 5 bases, with 9 bases left in between. CDR3 protein: CASSLSGMETQYF. DNA of the CDR3: TGTGCCAGCAGCTTATCAGGGATGGAGACCCAGTACTTC.

This clonotype has a handful of counts. The gene calls are TRBV27 and TRBJ1-1, with 9 positions matching TRBD1. V shed 6 bases and J 6 bases; nucleotides not matched to a gene: 5. CDR3 length: 13 residues. From germline, CDR1 is MNHEY and CDR2 SMNVEV (reference sequence). As DNA, the CDR3 is TGTGCCAGCAGACGACAGGGGGGGGCTGAAGCTTTCTTT. Protein product: CASRRQGGAEAFF.

This clonotype has ten or more counts. The gene calls are TRBV6-5 and TRBJ1-1; D remains ambiguous. Germline CDR1 and CDR2: MNHEY and SVGAGI. The CDR3 consists of 11 residues. The ends were cut back, 8 bases at V and 3 bases at J, with 7 bases in the middle. CDR3 residues: CASRGYTEAFF. CDR3 DNA sequence: TGTGCCAGCCGTGGGTACACTGAAGCTTTCTTT.

The table lists this clonotype with a few counts. The V and J genes are TRBV11-2 and TRBJ2-3; perhaps TRBD2 as D (6 bases). The CDR3 loop spans 17 amino acids. Germline V gene data show CDR1 as SGHAT and CDR2 as FQNNGV. V lost 1 base, J lost 0 bases, and 14 bases lay in between. In nucleotides, the CDR3 is TGTGCCAGCAGCTTAGGTGTCTCGGGAGACAGCACAGATACGCAGTATTTT. Translation gives CASSLGVSGDSTDTQYF. Full variable domain (outside the CDR3, taken from reference TRBV11-2 and TRBJ2-3): EAGVAQSPRYKIIEKRQSVAFWCNPISGHATLYWYQQILGQGPKLLIQFQNNGVVDDSQLPKDRFSAERLKGVDSTLKIQPAKLEDSAVYLCASSLGVSGDSTDTQYFGPGTRLTVL.

This clonotype showed up just a few times. The chain is built from TRBV16 and TRBJ1-6; possible D gene TRBD1, 5 bases. V lost 0 bases and J lost 7, with 7 bases in between. Germline V gene data show CDR1 as KGHSY and CDR2 as FQNENV. The CDR3 is 14 amino acids. CDR3: CASSQSRGNSPLHF. The CDR3 nucleotides read TGTGCCAGCAGCCAATCGAGGGGAAATTCACCCCTCCACTTT. The whole variable domain, filled in from reference TRBV16 and TRBJ1-6, reads GEEVAQTPKHLVRGEGQKAKLYCAPIKGHSYVFWYQQVLKNEFKFLISFQNENVFDETGMPKERFSAKCLPNSPCSLEIQATKLEDSAVYFCASSQSRGNSPLHFGNGTRLTVT.

The chain carries TRBV7-8 and TRBJ2-7; 10 bases are shared with TRBD2. V lost 1 base and J lost 3; bases outside the gene matches: 3. There are 15 residues in the CDR3. CDR1 and CDR2 (germline): SGHVS, FQNEAQ. The CDR3 sequence is CASSLGSSGSYEQYF. The CDR3 nucleotides read TGTGCCAGCAGCTTAGGTTCTAGCGGGAGCTACGAGCAGTACTTC.

V usage is TRBV5-1 and J usage is TRBJ2-2, with 9 bases identical to TRBD2. The trim removed 6 bases at V and 1 base at J, leaving 13 bases unmatched. This CDR3 spans 18 amino acids. Germline CDR1 is SGHRS and CDR2 is YFSETQ. CDR3 DNA sequence: TGCGCCAGCACCCCCGGACTAGCGAGTTTGAGGAACACCGGGGAGCTGTTTTTT. It encodes CASTPGLASLRNTGELFF.

This clonotype has at least ten counts. The chain joins TRBV12-3 or TRBV12-4 to TRBJ1-5; D gene ambiguous. The CDR3 is made up of 14 amino acids. The V and J ends lost 2 bases and 3 bases respectively, with 8 bases between them. The CDR3 loop is CASSLRQTNQPQHF. The CDR3 coding sequence is TGTGCCAGCAGTTTAAGGCAGACCAATCAGCCCCAGCATTTT.

This clonotype appeared a few times. V is TRBV7-6 and J is TRBJ1-2, with unresolved D. The V gene lost 1 base and the J gene lost 0 bases, with 9 bases spanning the gap. CDR1 is SGHVS, CDR2 FNYEAQ, per germline. The CDR3 extends over 15 amino acids. The CDR3 sequence: CASSLGRSANYGYTF. The CDR3 bases are TGTGCCAGCAGCTTAGGTCGGTCAGCTAACTATGGCTACACCTTC.

This clonotype was found many times. The chain has TRBV9 and TRBJ2-7; 12 bases are a match to TRBD2. Germline V CDR1 and CDR2: SGDLS, YYNGEE. Germline trimming cut 4 bases from V and 0 bases from J; bases unmatched to any gene: 2. This CDR3 comprises 15 residues. In DNA form, the CDR3 reads TGTGCCAGCAGCAGGGGACTAGCGGGCTCCTACGAGCAGTACTTC. Translated: CASSRGLAGSYEQYF.

There are many counts of this clonotype. CDR3 sequence reads: CATSLSGTTDTQYF. The DNA for the CDR3 is TGTGCCACATCCCTTAGCGGGACCACAGATACGCAGTATTTT. This rearrangement joins TRBV6-1 to TRBJ2-3; 8 bases match TRBD2. Germline assignment: CDR1 MNHNS and CDR2 SASEGT. V trimming: 10 bases; J trimming: 2 bases; junction bases outside the gene matches: 8. This CDR3 comprises 14 residues.